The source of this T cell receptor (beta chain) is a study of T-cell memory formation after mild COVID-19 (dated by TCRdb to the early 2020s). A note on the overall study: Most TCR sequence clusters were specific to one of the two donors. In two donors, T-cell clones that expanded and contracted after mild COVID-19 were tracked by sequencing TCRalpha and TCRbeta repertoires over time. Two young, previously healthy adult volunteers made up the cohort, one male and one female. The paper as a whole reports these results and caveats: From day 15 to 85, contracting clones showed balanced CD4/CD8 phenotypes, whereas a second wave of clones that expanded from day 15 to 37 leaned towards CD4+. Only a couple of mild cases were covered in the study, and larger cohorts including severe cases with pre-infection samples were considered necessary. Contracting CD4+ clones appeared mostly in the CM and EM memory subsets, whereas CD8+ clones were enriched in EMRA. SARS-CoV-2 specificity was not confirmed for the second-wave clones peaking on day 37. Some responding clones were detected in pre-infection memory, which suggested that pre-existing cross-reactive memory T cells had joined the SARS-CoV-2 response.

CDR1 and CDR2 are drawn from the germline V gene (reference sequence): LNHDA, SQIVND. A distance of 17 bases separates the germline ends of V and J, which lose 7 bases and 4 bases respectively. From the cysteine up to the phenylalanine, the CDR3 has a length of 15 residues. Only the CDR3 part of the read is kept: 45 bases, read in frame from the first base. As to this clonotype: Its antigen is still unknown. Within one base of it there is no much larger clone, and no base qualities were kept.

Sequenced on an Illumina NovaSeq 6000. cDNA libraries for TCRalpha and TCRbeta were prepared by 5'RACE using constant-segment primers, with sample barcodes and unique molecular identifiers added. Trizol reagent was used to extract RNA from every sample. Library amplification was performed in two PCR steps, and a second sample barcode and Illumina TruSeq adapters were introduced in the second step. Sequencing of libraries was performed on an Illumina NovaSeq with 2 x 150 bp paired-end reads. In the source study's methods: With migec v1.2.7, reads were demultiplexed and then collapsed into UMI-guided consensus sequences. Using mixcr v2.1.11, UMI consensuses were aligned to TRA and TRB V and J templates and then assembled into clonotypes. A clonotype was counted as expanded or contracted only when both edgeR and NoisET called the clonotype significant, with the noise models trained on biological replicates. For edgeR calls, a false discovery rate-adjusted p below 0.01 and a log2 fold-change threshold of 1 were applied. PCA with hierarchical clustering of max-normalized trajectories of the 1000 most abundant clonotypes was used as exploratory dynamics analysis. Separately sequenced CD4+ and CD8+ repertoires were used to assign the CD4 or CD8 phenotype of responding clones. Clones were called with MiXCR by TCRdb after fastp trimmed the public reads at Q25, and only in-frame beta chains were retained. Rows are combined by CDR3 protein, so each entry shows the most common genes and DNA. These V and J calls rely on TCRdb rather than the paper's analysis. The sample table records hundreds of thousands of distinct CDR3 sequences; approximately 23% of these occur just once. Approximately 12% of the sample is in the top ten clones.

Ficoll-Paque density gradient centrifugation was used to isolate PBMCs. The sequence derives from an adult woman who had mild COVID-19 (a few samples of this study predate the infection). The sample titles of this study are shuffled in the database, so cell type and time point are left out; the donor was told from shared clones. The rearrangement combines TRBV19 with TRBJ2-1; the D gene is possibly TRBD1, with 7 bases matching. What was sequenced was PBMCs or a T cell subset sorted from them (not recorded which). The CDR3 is CASTATRGLYNEQFF. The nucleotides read TGTGCCAGTACTGCGACTAGGGGGCTGTACAATGAGCAGTTCTTC. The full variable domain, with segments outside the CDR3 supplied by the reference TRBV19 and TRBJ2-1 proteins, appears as DGGITQSPKYLFRKEGQNVTLSCEQNLNHDAMYWYRQDPGQGLRLIYYSQIVNDFQKGDIAEGYSVSREKKESFPLTVTSAQKNPTAFYLCASTATRGLYNEQFFGPGTRLTVL.